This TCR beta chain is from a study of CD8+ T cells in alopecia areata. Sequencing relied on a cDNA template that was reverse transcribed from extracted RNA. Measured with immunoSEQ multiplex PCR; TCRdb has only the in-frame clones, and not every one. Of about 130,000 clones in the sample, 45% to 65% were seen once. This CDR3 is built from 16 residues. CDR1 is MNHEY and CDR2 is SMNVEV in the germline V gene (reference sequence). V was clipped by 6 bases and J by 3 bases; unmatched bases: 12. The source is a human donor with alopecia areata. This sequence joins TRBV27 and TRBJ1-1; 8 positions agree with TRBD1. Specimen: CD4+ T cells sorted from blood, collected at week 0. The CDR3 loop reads CASSSRPSGGHTEAFF. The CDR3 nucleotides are TGTGCCAGCAGCTCCCGCCCCTCAGGGGGCCACACTGAAGCTTTCTTT.